Below are 20 T cell receptor beta chains sequenced from a single sample in a study of blood T cell repertoires in COVID-19. Profiled with immunoSEQ multiplex PCR; TCRdb holds only in-frame clones, not every one. Among under 500,000 clones listed, about 89% were seen once. Material: peripheral blood. These receptors originate from a woman aged 25-40 years with acute or convalescent COVID-19.

This chain connects TRBV4-1 to TRBJ2-5; tentative D call: TRBD2 (6 bases). The germline CDR1 and CDR2 sequences are MGHRA and YSYEKL. The ends were cut back, 0 bases at V and 4 bases at J, with 21 bases in the middle. CDR3 length: 18 amino acids. The DNA of the CDR3 is TGCGCCAGCAGCCAAGATCCCGGGGGACCCTATAGTGGAGAGACCCAGTACTTC. The encoded protein is CASSQDPGGPYSGETQYF.

The rearrangement links TRBV28 to TRBJ1-2, with 8 nucleotides matching TRBD1. Germline V CDR1 and CDR2: MDHEN, SYDVKM. The ends lost 3 bases at V and 8 bases at J; junction bases unmatched: 11. The CDR3 runs 15 residues. CDR3 bases: TGTGCCAGCAGTTTTTTTGTGACAGGGGCTAGAGGCTACACCTTC. It specifies CASSFFVTGARGYTF.

This chain joins TRBV18 and TRBJ1-5; D not resolved. The V gene lost 3 bases and the J gene lost 7 bases, with 13 bases spanning the gap. CDR3 length: 14 amino acids. CDR1 and CDR2 from the germline V gene are KGHSH and LQKENI. The CDR3: CASSPESGVQPQHF. The CDR3 region has the DNA TGTGCCAGCTCACCTGAAAGCGGGGTCCAGCCCCAGCATTTT.

The chain employs TRBV7-9 and TRBJ2-2; a possible D gene is TRBD1 (6 bases). The CDR3 covers 16 residues. CDR1 SEHNR and CDR2 FQNEAQ come from the germline V gene (reference sequence). V dropped 5 bases and J dropped 6 bases, with 19 bases sitting between them. For the CDR3, the DNA is TGTGCCAGCAGCCGACAGGCCGGGACCTCCGCCGGGGAGCTGTTTTTT. This sequence encodes CASSRQAGTSAGELFF.

V gene TRBV28 combines with J gene TRBJ1-2; weak D call: TRBD1 (5 bases). Germline values: CDR1 MDHEN, CDR2 SYDVKM. CDR3 length: 14 residues. V was trimmed by 3 bases and J by 8 bases, leaving 16 bases between them. CDR3 coding DNA: TGTGCCAGCAGTTTTTTAGGGGCTGAGGACGGCTACACCTTC. It translates to CASSFLGAEDGYTF.

The genes are TRBV15 and TRBJ1-5, with D maybe TRBD1 (6 bases). CDR3 length: 15 residues. V lost 2 bases and J lost 4, with 12 bases in between. The V gene's germline CDR1 is LNHNV and CDR2 YYDKDF (reference sequence). CDR3: CATSRIYTGNQPQHF. In DNA, the CDR3 is TGTGCCACCAGCAGAATCTACACAGGGAATCAGCCCCAGCATTTT.

The chain employs TRBV10-2 and TRBJ1-5; D possibly corresponds to TRBD1 (5 bases). CDR3 length: 15 residues. CDR1 WSHSY and CDR2 SAAADI come from the germline V gene. Trimming shortened V by 4 bases and J by 3 bases, and 13 bases separated the two germline ends. This chain's CDR3 is CASSVSRDDNQPQHF. The DNA of the CDR3 is TGCGCCAGCAGTGTGTCCAGGGATGACAATCAGCCCCAGCATTTT.

CDR3 in amino acids: CASSLKRQDYNEQFF. The CDR3 bases are TGTGCCAGCAGCTTAAAGAGACAGGATTACAATGAGCAGTTCTTC. The chain is built from TRBV7-3 and TRBJ2-1; D may be TRBD1 (6 bases). The V gene lost 1 base and the J gene lost 4 bases, with 11 bases spanning the gap. CDR1 and CDR2 (germline): SGHTA, FQGTGA. The CDR3 spans 15 residues. Together with reference TRBV7-3 and TRBJ2-1, the CDR3 gives the full variable domain: GAGVSQTPSNKVTEKGKYVELRCDPISGHTALYWYRQSLGQGPEFLIYFQGTGAADDSGLPNDRFFAVRPEGSVSTLKIQRTERGDSAVYLCASSLKRQDYNEQFFGPGTRLTVL.

The rearrangement uses TRBV7-9 and TRBJ2-7; 7 bases map to TRBD1. The CDR3 contains 14 residues. CDR1 SEHNR and CDR2 FQNEAQ come from the germline V gene (reference sequence). The trim removed 5 bases at V and 5 bases at J, leaving 9 bases unmatched. The CDR3 sequence: CASSLRQGRDEQYF. The CDR3, as DNA: TGTGCCAGCAGCCTCCGACAGGGTAGGGACGAGCAGTACTTC.

The rearrangement joins TRBV5-1 to TRBJ2-7; TRBD1 might be the D (6 bases). This CDR3 spans 13 amino acids. The germline V gene encodes CDR1 SGHRS and CDR2 YFSETQ. V was clipped by 6 bases and J by 4 bases, with 14 bases between them. The CDR3 DNA reads as TGCGCCAGCACCTGGGACGGACAGTACGAGCAGTACTTC. Amino acids: CASTWDGQYEQYF. Filled out from reference TRBV5-1 and TRBJ2-7, the complete variable domain reads KAGVTQTPRYLIKTRGQQVTLSCSPISGHRSVSWYQQTPGQGLQFLFEYFSETQRNKGNFPGRFSGRQFSNSRSEMNVSTLELGDSALYLCASTWDGQYEQYFGPGTRLTVT.

J is TRBJ1-1 and V is TRBV18; D call uncertain. Germline V gene data show CDR1 as KGHSH and CDR2 as LQKENI. The CDR3 spans 13 residues. V was clipped by 3 bases and J by 0 bases, with 5 bases between them. In DNA, the CDR3 is TGTGCCAGCTCACCTTCCGTGAACACTGAAGCTTTCTTT. Its protein product is CASSPSVNTEAFF.

This clone was found a few times. The chain employs TRBV9 and TRBJ2-2; 8 nucleotides line up with TRBD1. Germline V gene sequence: CDR1 SGDLS, CDR2 YYNGEE. Germline trimming cut 3 bases from V and 4 bases from J; bases unmatched to any gene: 5. The CDR3 spans 15 residues. The CDR3 DNA reads as TGTGCCAGCAGCGGCAAGACAGGGGTCACCGGGGAGCTGTTTTTT. Its protein product is CASSGKTGVTGELFF.

The table lists this clone with a few counts. Other DNA sequences in the sample encode the same CDR3. V gene TRBV5-1 combines with J gene TRBJ2-5; D is possibly TRBD2 (6 bases). This CDR3 has 14 amino acids. Per the germline V gene, CDR1 is SGHRS and CDR2 is YFSETQ. V was trimmed by 4 bases and J by 5 bases, leaving 15 bases between them. The CDR3 DNA reads TGCGCCAGCAGCCCAGGAGGGGTTCGGGAGACCCAGTACTTC. Its protein product is CASSPGGVRETQYF.

This rearrangement joins TRBV9 to TRBJ1-2; D might be TRBD1 (6 bases). Trimming took off 4 bases at V and 0 bases at J, with 13 bases between the two ends. The germline V gene has CDR1 SGDLS and CDR2 YYNGEE. The CDR3 runs 15 residues. Here the CDR3 reads CASSPQGFSNYGYTF. DNA for the CDR3: TGTGCCAGCAGCCCTCAGGGGTTTTCTAACTATGGCTACACCTTC. The full variable domain, in which reference TRBV9 and TRBJ1-2 provide the parts outside the CDR3, is DSGVTQTPKHLITATGQRVTLRCSPRSGDLSVYWYQQSLDQGLQFLIQYYNGEERAKGNILERFSAQQFPDLHSELNLSSLELGDSALYFCASSPQGFSNYGYTFGSGTRLTVV.

The chain is built from TRBV18 and TRBJ2-7; 7 positions match TRBD1. The CDR3 loop spans 16 amino acids. J lost 2 bases, V lost 4 bases, and 11 bases had no gene match. CDR1 and CDR2 from the germline V gene are KGHSH and LQKENI. CDR3 amino acids: CASSLTQDRRTYEQYF. The CDR3 DNA is TGTGCCAGCTCACTGACCCAGGACAGGCGAACCTACGAGCAGTACTTC.

This clone was detected once. The gene calls are TRBV28 and TRBJ1-2, with unresolved D. The V end was cut by 2 bases, the J end by 4 bases, with 11 bases between. The CDR3 runs to 14 residues. Per germline, CDR1 MDHEN and CDR2 SYDVKM. In DNA, the CDR3 is TGTGCCAGCAGTTTAGAGGTGGTTACCTATGGCTACACCTTC. Translation: CASSLEVVTYGYTF.

The rearrangement links TRBV6-4 to TRBJ1-6; no firm D call. The CDR3 extends over 13 amino acids. Per germline, CDR1 MRHNA and CDR2 SNTAGT. The V gene lost 5 bases and the J gene lost 10 bases, with 12 bases spanning the gap. DNA of the CDR3: TGTGCCAGCAGTACCGGGTCTGGATCACCCCTCCACTTT. Translating it yields CASSTGSGSPLHF.

This clone has a single count. The chain carries TRBV27 and TRBJ1-1; D remains unclear. CDR3 length: 12 amino acids. The germline CDR1 and CDR2 sequences are MNHEY and SMNVEV (reference sequence). Trimming pared 6 bases from V and 7 bases from J, leaving 12 bases between. DNA for the CDR3: TGTGCCAGCAGCTCGCACAGAAATGAAGCTTTCTTT. Translated: CASSSHRNEAFF.

The rearrangement joins TRBV6-1 to TRBJ2-1; D remains ambiguous. The germline V and J ends were trimmed by 2 bases and 9 bases, with 11 bases remaining between them. Germline CDR1 and CDR2: MNHNS and SASEGT. This CDR3 comprises 13 residues. The DNA of the CDR3 is TGTGCCAGCAGTGAATCAAAAAGGAGTGAGCAGTTCTTC. Its translation is CASSESKRSEQFF.

V gene TRBV18 combines with J gene TRBJ2-3; no clear D. Trimming stripped 3 bases from V and 2 bases from J, with 9 bases between. Germline V gives CDR1 KGHSH, CDR2 LQKENI. The CDR3 spans 14 residues. CDR3 in amino acids: CASSPNKDTDTQYF. The CDR3 DNA sequence: TGTGCCAGCTCACCTAACAAAGACACAGATACGCAGTATTTT.